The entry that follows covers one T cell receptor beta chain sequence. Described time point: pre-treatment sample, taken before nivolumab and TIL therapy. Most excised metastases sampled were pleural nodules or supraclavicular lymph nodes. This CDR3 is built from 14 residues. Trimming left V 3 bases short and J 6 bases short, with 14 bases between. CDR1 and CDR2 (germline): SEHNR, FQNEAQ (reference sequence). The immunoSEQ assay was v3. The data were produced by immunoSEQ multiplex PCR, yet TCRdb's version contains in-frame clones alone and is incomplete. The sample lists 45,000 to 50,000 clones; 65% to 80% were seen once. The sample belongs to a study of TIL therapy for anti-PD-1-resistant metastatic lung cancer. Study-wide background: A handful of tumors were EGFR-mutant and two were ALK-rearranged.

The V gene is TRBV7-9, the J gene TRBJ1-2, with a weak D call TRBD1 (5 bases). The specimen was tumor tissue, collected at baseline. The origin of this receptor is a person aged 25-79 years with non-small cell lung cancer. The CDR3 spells CASSFRQGGDGYTF. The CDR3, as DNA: TGTGCCAGCAGCTTTAGGCAGGGAGGGGATGGCTACACCTTC. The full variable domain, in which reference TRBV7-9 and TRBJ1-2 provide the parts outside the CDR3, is DTGVSQNPRHKITKRGQNVTFRCDPISEHNRLYWYRQTLGQGPEFLTYFQNEAQLEKSRLLSDRFSAERPKGSFSTLEIQRTEQGDSAMYLCASSFRQGGDGYTFGSGTRLTVV.